A selection of T cell receptor beta chains follows, all from one sample in a study of shared clonotypes between healthy human individuals. Sequencing was performed with immunoSEQ multiplex PCR; in TCRdb, only in-frame clones are kept and a portion is missing. The sample consists of approximately 2.4 million clones, approximately 95% of them appearing once. Sequenced material: naive CD4+ T cells sorted from blood. All receptors derive from a man aged 18 to 35 in good health. Both conserved end residues are part of each CDR3. The D gene is left open where the match is weak. A clone size is listed for some rows: how often the clone was seen (once, few, many), or a class if it is expanded.

clone size	V gene	D gene	J gene	CDR3 protein	CDR3 DNA
NA	TRBV2	NA	TRBJ2-3	CASARGGTDTQYF	TGTGCCAGCGCGAGGGGCGGGACAGATACGCAGTATTTT
NA	TRBV10-3	TRBD2	TRBJ2-7	CATRPQAGDSYEQYF	TGTGCCACCCGCCCTCAAGCGGGGGACTCCTACGAGCAGTACTTC
NA	TRBV13	NA	TRBJ2-3	CASSPRLGDTQYF	TGTGCCAGCAGCCCCCGACTAGGGGATACGCAGTATTTT
NA	TRBV7-9	NA	TRBJ2-2	CASSVDPAGAYGELFF	TGTGCCAGCAGCGTAGACCCCGCGGGCGCGTACGGGGAGCTGTTTTTT
NA	TRBV2	TRBD1	TRBJ2-7	CASRSSGTGSLKQYF	TGTGCCAGCAGGTCCTCCGGGACAGGGAGTTTGAAGCAGTACTTC
NA	TRBV5-6	NA	TRBJ1-3	CASSLIQGLQGNTIYF	TGTGCCAGCAGTCTGATACAGGGACTTCAGGGAAACACCATATATTTT
once	TRBV2	NA	TRBJ1-1	CASSPGSGAFF	TGTGCCAGCAGCCCAGGTTCTGGAGCTTTCTTT
NA	TRBV30	TRBD1	TRBJ1-3	CAWSWRGPGNTIYF	TGTGCCTGGAGTTGGAGGGGGCCTGGAAACACCATATATTTT
once	TRBV6-5	TRBD1	TRBJ2-1	CASSYFGTGGYNEQFF	TGTGCCAGCAGTTACTTTGGGACAGGGGGGTACAATGAGCAGTTCTTC
NA	TRBV5-4	TRBD1	TRBJ1-6	CASSSDRGFENF	TGTGCCAGCAGCTCGGACAGGGGCTTTGAGAACTTT
NA	TRBV30	NA	TRBJ1-6	CAWATRGDSPLHF	TGTGCCTGGGCGACCCGAGGCGATTCACCCCTCCACTTT
NA	TRBV28	TRBD1	TRBJ2-7	CASSGTGRTYEQYF	TGTGCCAGCTCCGGGACAGGGCGCACCTACGAGCAGTACTTC
NA	TRBV7-2	NA	TRBJ2-7	CASSLVGADYEQYF	TGTGCCAGCAGCTTAGTAGGGGCAGACTACGAGCAGTACTTC
NA	TRBV19	NA	TRBJ1-5	CASSIARGALNSNQPQHF	TGTGCCAGTAGTATTGCGAGGGGGGCTCTAAATAGCAATCAGCCCCAGCATTTT
NA	TRBV9	NA	TRBJ1-1	CASSVSPWDTEAFF	TGTGCCAGCAGCGTATCGCCATGGGACACTGAAGCTTTCTTT
NA	TRBV7-8	NA	TRBJ2-7	CASSLAGVSGEQYF	TGTGCCAGCAGCTTGGCAGGGGTTTCAGGGGAGCAGTACTTC
NA	TRBV6-5	NA	TRBJ2-3	CASSRGFVDTQYF	TGTGCCAGCAGCAGGGGCTTCGTAGATACGCAGTATTTT
NA	TRBV11-2	TRBD1	TRBJ1-5	CASSRDRADQPQHF	TGTGCCAGCAGCCGGGACAGGGCGGACCAGCCCCAGCATTTT
NA	TRBV10-3	TRBD2	TRBJ2-7	CAISESSGHSYEQYF	TGTGCCATCAGTGAGTCTAGCGGGCACTCCTACGAGCAGTACTTC
NA	TRBV10-3	TRBD2	TRBJ2-7	CAIREFSGQSYEQYF	TGTGCCATCAGAGAATTTAGCGGGCAATCCTACGAGCAGTACTTC
NA	TRBV6-5	NA	TRBJ1-6	CASRSQGMNSPLHF	TGTGCCAGCAGGTCACAGGGCATGAATTCACCCCTCCACTTT
NA	TRBV19	NA	TRBJ1-5	CASSSPQNRGNQPQHF	TGTGCCAGTAGTTCCCCTCAGAATCGCGGCAATCAGCCCCAGCATTTT
NA	TRBV30	NA	TRBJ2-7	CAWSAGNPYEQYF	TGTGCCTGGAGTGCCGGGAATCCCTACGAGCAGTACTTC
NA	TRBV7-2	NA	TRBJ2-7	CASSLDAVDF	TGTGCCAGCAGCTTAGATGCGGTCGACTTC
NA	TRBV10-3	NA	TRBJ2-7	CAISSYSEEQYF	TGTGCCATCAGCTCGTATAGCGAGGAGCAGTACTTC
NA	TRBV5-3	NA	TRBJ2-2	CAWPRELFF	TGTGCCTGGCCAAGGGAGCTGTTTTTT
NA	TRBV27	TRBD2	TRBJ2-3	CASSLISSGRGKDTQYF	TGTGCCAGCAGTTTAATTTCTAGCGGGAGGGGAAAAGATACGCAGTATTTT
NA	TRBV13	NA	TRBJ1-2	CASSSRQISGGYTF	TGTGCCAGCAGCTCTAGGCAGATCTCGGGTGGCTACACCTTC
NA	TRBV20-1	NA	TRBJ2-7	CSAGRVHEQYF	TGCAGTGCTGGTAGGGTCCACGAGCAGTACTTC
NA	TRBV6-1	TRBD1	TRBJ2-3	CASSVQGRDTQYF	TGTGCCAGCAGTGTACAGGGGCGCGATACGCAGTATTTT
NA	TRBV5-4	NA	TRBJ1-6	CASSLHPQTRINSPLHF	TGTGCCAGCAGCTTGCACCCCCAGACTAGGATTAATTCACCCCTCCACTTT
NA	TRBV5-1	TRBD1	TRBJ2-7	CASSSLQGARDEQYF	TGCGCCAGCAGCTCACTACAGGGGGCCAGGGACGAGCAGTACTTC
NA	TRBV5-4	TRBD2	TRBJ2-7	CASSLGLAGDSYEQYF	TGTGCCAGCAGCTTGGGGCTAGCGGGGGATTCCTACGAGCAGTACTTC
NA	TRBV5-1	NA	TRBJ2-5	CASSFGGETQYF	TGCGCCAGCAGCTTTGGTGGGGAGACCCAGTACTTC
NA	TRBV10-2	TRBD1	TRBJ1-5	CASNSEQGVNQPQHF	TGCGCCAGCAATTCCGAACAGGGGGTCAATCAGCCCCAGCATTTT
NA	TRBV2	NA	TRBJ2-1	CASSPGQSYNEQFF	TGTGCCAGCAGTCCGGGACAATCCTACAATGAGCAGTTCTTC